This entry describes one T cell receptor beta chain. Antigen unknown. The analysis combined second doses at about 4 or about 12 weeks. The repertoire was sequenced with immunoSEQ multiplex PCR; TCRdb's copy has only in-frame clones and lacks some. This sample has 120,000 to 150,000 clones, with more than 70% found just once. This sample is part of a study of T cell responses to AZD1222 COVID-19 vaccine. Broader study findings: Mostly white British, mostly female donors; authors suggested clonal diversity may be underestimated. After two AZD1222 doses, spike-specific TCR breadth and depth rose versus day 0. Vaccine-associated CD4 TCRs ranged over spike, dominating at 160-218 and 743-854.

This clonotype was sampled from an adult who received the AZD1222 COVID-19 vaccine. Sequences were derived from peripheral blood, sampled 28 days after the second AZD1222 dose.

CDR3 coding DNA: TGTGCCAGCAGCTACTCCGGGACCTCGGGTGGCTACACCTTC. Translated: CASSYSGTSGGYTF. The chain carries TRBV7-9 and TRBJ1-2; D may be TRBD1 (5 bases). CDR3 size: 14 residues. Looked up from germline, CDR1 is SEHNR and CDR2 is FQNEAQ (reference sequence). The V end was cut by 4 bases, the J end by 7 bases, with 16 bases between.